Described below is a single TCR beta chain sequence and its context. The CDR3 loop spans 15 amino acids. V shed 3 bases and J shed 0 bases, with 14 bases lying between them. Germline V gene sequence: CDR1 DFQATT, CDR2 SNEGSKA (reference sequence). The sample is drawn from a study of blood T cell repertoires in COVID-19. Authors' analysis steps: It was from reference gene primer amplification that nucleated cell counts were estimated. Produced via immunoSEQ multiplex PCR; TCRdb's table is partial and in-frame only. V and J calls and clone size come straight from that table; D and trimming were deduced from the DNA. The table lists more than 45,000 clones, 86% of them singletons.

This receptor was identified in a man aged 60 to 75 with active or convalescent COVID-19. The chain uses TRBV20-1 and TRBJ1-1; no reliable D call. The material sequenced was peripheral blood. CDR3: CSASPSGKLNTEAFF. CDR3 coding DNA: TGCAGTGCTAGTCCCTCGGGAAAACTGAACACTGAAGCTTTCTTT.